One and the same sample provided the 14 T cell receptor beta chains below, sequenced in a study of shared clonotypes between healthy human individuals. Here immunoSEQ multiplex PCR was the method, and the copy in TCRdb shows in-frame clones only, minus some. The top ten hold 0.36% of the sample, which has about 2.4 million clones, more than 85% seen once. The sample consisted of naive CD4+ T cells from PBMCs. The subset: CD45RA+ positively selected. Receptors were obtained from a man aged 18 to 35 in good health. Some clones in this sample may be carry-over from other donors' samples.

The chain employs TRBV5-1 and TRBJ2-2; D perhaps matches TRBD1 (5 bases). Trimming stripped 2 bases from V and 5 bases from J, with 19 bases between. CDR1 SGHRS and CDR2 YFSETQ come from the germline V gene. The CDR3 consists of 17 residues. DNA of the CDR3: TGCGCCAGCAGCTTACTGGGCAGGGTAAAGGAAACCGGGGAGCTGTTTTTT. Translating it yields CASSLLGRVKETGELFF.

A note on this clone: This sample also contains other DNA sequences that code for the same CDR3. J is TRBJ2-1 and V is TRBV19; no firm D call. Germline CDR1 and CDR2: LNHDA and SQIVND (reference sequence). This CDR3 contains 11 residues. V was trimmed by 6 bases and J by 2 bases, leaving 2 bases between them. The CDR3 sequence: CASRAYNEQFF. The CDR3 DNA follows: TGTGCCAGTAGGGCCTACAATGAGCAGTTCTTC.

The V call is TRBV27, the J call TRBJ2-1, with a weak D call TRBD2 (6 bases). With 7 bases removed from V and 15 bases from J, the gap between germline ends came to 22 bases. The CDR3 loop spans 13 amino acids. The V gene's germline CDR1 is MNHEY and CDR2 SMNVEV (reference sequence). Here the CDR3 DNA reads TGTGCCAGCACCCAACGACTAGTTGGCCCCTGGTTCTTC. Amino acid sequence: CASTQRLVGPWFF.

V gene TRBV28 combines with J gene TRBJ1-1; TRBD1 matches at 8 bases. Germline V gene lookup returns CDR1 MDHEN and CDR2 SYDVKM. J gave up 4 bases and V 5 bases, and 3 bases lay outside the gene matches. This CDR3 is 13 amino acids long. As DNA, the CDR3 is TGTGCCAGCAGTCTGGACAGGGCCACTGAAGCTTTCTTT. Translating gives CASSLDRATEAFF.

The V and J genes are TRBV4-2 and TRBJ2-7, with 10 bases matching TRBD2. V gave up 4 bases and J gave up 7 bases; unmatched junction bases: 10. CDR1 is LGHNA and CDR2 is YNFKEQ in the germline V gene. This CDR3 spans 15 amino acids. CDR3 loop: CASSPQREGLGEQYF. DNA for the CDR3: TGTGCCAGCAGCCCCCAGCGGGAGGGCCTGGGTGAGCAGTACTTC.

In its sample, this clone was seen a few times. The CDR3 loop is CATAPLGQLGYTF. Here the CDR3 DNA reads TGTGCCACCGCCCCCCTCGGACAGCTTGGCTACACCTTC. The chain carries TRBV6-5 and TRBJ1-2; possibly TRBD1 for D (6 bases). The CDR3 consists of 13 residues. Germline loops: CDR1 MNHEY, CDR2 SVGAGI. The V end lost 10 bases, the J end lost 7 bases, and 19 bases lay between the germline ends.

V is TRBV7-2 and J is TRBJ1-1, with unresolved D. V shed 5 bases and J shed 14 bases, with 24 bases lying between them. This CDR3 is 14 amino acids long. Germline CDR1 SGHTA, CDR2 FQGNSA. CDR3 nucleotide sequence: TGTGCCAGCAGCACCGGCGTGGACCGACGGTTTGTCTTCTTT. Its translation is CASSTGVDRRFVFF.

This chain connects TRBV18 to TRBJ1-4; 7 bases are shared with TRBD1. Trimming removed 5 bases from V and 4 bases from J; junction bases left unmatched: 7. CDR1 is KGHSH, CDR2 LQKENI, per germline. CDR3 length: 15 residues. The CDR3 loop reads CASSGPGGYNEKLFF. The CDR3 bases are TGTGCCAGCTCAGGGCCAGGGGGATATAATGAAAAACTGTTTTTT.

V is TRBV5-1 and J is TRBJ2-4, with D possibly matching TRBD1 (5 bases). Per the germline V gene, CDR1 is SGHRS and CDR2 is YFSETQ. This CDR3 has 19 amino acids. Trimming took 0 bases from V and 3 from J, leaving 22 bases between them. CDR3 amino acids: CASSLDSGASKRVKNIQYF. The CDR3 coding sequence is TGCGCCAGCAGCTTGGATTCTGGGGCGTCGAAACGGGTCAAAAACATTCAGTACTTC.

This rearrangement joins TRBV7-8 to TRBJ1-3, with D perhaps matching TRBD1 (5 bases). The V end was cut by 4 bases, the J end by 8 bases, with 15 bases between. Germline V gene data show CDR1 as SGHVS and CDR2 as FQNEAQ. The CDR3 has 14 amino acids. The DNA of the CDR3 is TGTGCCAGCAGCTCAGGGAGCCCCGGGGACACCATATATTTT. Translation: CASSSGSPGDTIYF. Using reference TRBV7-8 and TRBJ1-3 for the parts outside the CDR3, the full variable domain is GAGVSQSPRYKVAKRGQDVALRCDPISGHVSLFWYQQALGQGPEFLTYFQNEAQLDKSGLPSDRFFAERPEGSVSTLKIQRTQQEDSAVYLCASSSGSPGDTIYFGEGSWLTVV.

CDR3 in DNA: TGCAGCGTTGGGGACAGGTTAGCCGGGGAGCTGTTTTTT. The encoded protein is CSVGDRLAGELFF. The V call is TRBV29-1, the J call TRBJ2-2; 8 bases map to TRBD1. The length of the CDR3 is 13 residues. Losses at the gene ends were 4 bases for V and 6 bases for J; bases not matched to a gene: 4. Germline V lookup: CDR1 SQVTM, CDR2 ANQGSEA.

V is TRBV4-2 and J is TRBJ2-3; D gene unclear. Trimming cost V 0 bases and J 1 base, with 11 bases left between them. This CDR3 is built from 16 residues. CDR1 LGHNA and CDR2 YNFKEQ come from the germline V gene. In DNA, the CDR3 is TGTGCCAGCAGCCAAGATGTACCAGGCGGCACAGATACGCAGTATTTT. Its protein is CASSQDVPGGTDTQYF.

Notes on this clone: Other DNA sequences in this sample translate to the same CDR3. The chain recombines TRBV18 with TRBJ2-1; unclear D gene. Germline loops: CDR1 KGHSH, CDR2 LQKENI. The CDR3 has 13 amino acids. Trimming stripped 1 base from V and 4 bases from J, with 5 bases between. The CDR3 nucleotides are TGTGCCAGCTCACCACGGCAATACAATGAGCAGTTCTTC. Translated: CASSPRQYNEQFF.

To note about this clone: This CDR3 is also generated by other DNA sequences in the sample. The chain employs TRBV7-3 and TRBJ2-7; 8 bases are shared with TRBD1. Germline loops: CDR1 SGHTA, CDR2 FQGTGA. The CDR3 is 14 residues long. The J segment lost 0 bases and the V segment lost 3 bases, leaving 1 base of the junction unmatched. The CDR3, as DNA: TGTGCCAGCAGCTTGACAGGGGCCTCCTACGAGCAGTACTTC. This translates into CASSLTGASYEQYF.